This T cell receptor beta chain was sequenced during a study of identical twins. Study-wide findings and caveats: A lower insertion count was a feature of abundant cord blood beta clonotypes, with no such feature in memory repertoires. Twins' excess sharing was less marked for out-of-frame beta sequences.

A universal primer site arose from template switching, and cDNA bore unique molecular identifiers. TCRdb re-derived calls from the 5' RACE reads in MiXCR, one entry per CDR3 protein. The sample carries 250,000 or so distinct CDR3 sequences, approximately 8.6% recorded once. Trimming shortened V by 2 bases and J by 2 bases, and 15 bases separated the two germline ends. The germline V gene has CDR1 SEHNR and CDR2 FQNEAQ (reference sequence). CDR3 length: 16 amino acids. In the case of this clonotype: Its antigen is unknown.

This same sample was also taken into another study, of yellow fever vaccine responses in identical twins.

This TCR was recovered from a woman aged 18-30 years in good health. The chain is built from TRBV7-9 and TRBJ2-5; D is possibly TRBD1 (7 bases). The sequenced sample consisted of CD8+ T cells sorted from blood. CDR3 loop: CASSLYGGTVQETQYF. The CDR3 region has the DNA TGTGCCAGCAGCTTATATGGCGGGACAGTACAAGAGACCCAGTACTTC.